This T cell receptor (beta chain) was sequenced for a study of T cell responses to AZD1222 COVID-19 vaccine. Overall study results and limits: Spike-wide vaccine-associated CD4 TCRs dominated at 160-218 and 743-854. A mostly white British donor set with more females was recruited, and clonal diversity was possibly underestimated. Seropositive at baseline were only six or seven AZD1222 recipients.

Produced via immunoSEQ multiplex PCR; TCRdb's table is partial and in-frame only. The table lists some 83,000 clones, 70% to 90% of them singletons. Concerning this clone: The antigen remains unidentified.

V shed 6 bases and J 3 bases; nucleotides not matched to a gene: 10. The germline V gene has CDR1 MNHEY and CDR2 SMNVEV (reference sequence). This CDR3 has 16 residues. The V call is TRBV27, the J call TRBJ2-1; TRBD2 matches at 8 bases. The sample was peripheral blood, taken 28 days after the second AZD1222 dose. This TCR was sampled from an adult who received the AZD1222 COVID-19 vaccine. CDR3 loop: CASSLIRGGNYNEQFF. CDR3 sequence (DNA): TGTGCCAGCAGCCTAATACGGGGGGGCAACTACAATGAGCAGTTCTTC.